This entry is about one T cell receptor (beta chain). The antigen remains undetermined. The data belong to a study of T and B cells in COVID-19 patients. Whole-study context: The recovered patients had mostly mild to moderate COVID-19 with outpatient management. The recovered cohort's median age was 34 years, versus over 60 years in active infection.

TRB rearrangements were amplified by multiplex PCR with BIOMED2 TRB-A/B primers. TCRdb re-called the multiplex PCR reads through MiXCR, storing one row per CDR3 protein. Among thousands of distinct CDR3 sequences listed, 25% to 35% were seen once. From blood, roughly 240-550 ng of genomic DNA served as TRB template. Overall study findings and caveats: The recovered cohort had roughly 2,200 exclusive TCR clusters, including just over 30 low generation probability clusters. In COVID-19 patients, T cell receptor beta variable and joining gene use was reportedly strongly skewed.

Germline V gene data show CDR1 as SGHTA and CDR2 as FQGNSA. This CDR3 spans 14 amino acids. V dropped 1 base and J dropped 1; count of bases not matched to a gene: 1. The rearrangement joins TRBV7-2 to TRBJ2-7; 7 nucleotides match TRBD2. Sequencing was done on a sample of blood. The clonotype originates from a human donor with active COVID-19. CDR3 loop: CASSLGAGSYEQYF. CDR3 DNA sequence: TGTGCCAGCAGCTTAGGAGCGGGGTCCTACGAGCAGTACTTC.